The 21 T cell receptor beta chains reported below all come from one sample, sequenced in a study of T cells in Graves' hyperthyroidism and ophthalmopathy. Authors of the study amplified TCR beta CDR3 regions from RNA transcripts. The HTBI set primed first-round TCR CDR3 RT-PCR. TCRdb analysed the multiplex PCR reads with MiXCR anew, one entry per CDR3 protein. Of 640,000 or so distinct CDR3 sequences in the sample, approximately 15% were seen once. Sequencing input: blood. Source of these receptors: a woman between 18 and 30 years old with Graves' ophthalmopathy.

The chain has TRBV10-3 and TRBJ1-6, with TRBD1 matching over 9 bases. The CDR3 is 14 amino acids. Per germline, CDR1 ENHRY and CDR2 SYGVKD. Trimming cost V 5 bases and J 8 bases; bases outside gene matches: 4. CDR3 sequence: CAISRDREDSPLHF. In DNA, the CDR3 is TGTGCCATCAGTCGGGACAGGGAGGATTCACCCCTCCACTTT.

This clonotype appeared a single time. This may be a read error: a much more frequent sequence differs by one nucleotide. This chain links TRBV6-1 with TRBJ2-7; 7 bases are shared with TRBD2. The tail of the sequence fits TRBJ2-1 better, so the J call may be wrong. The CDR3 is 15 residues long. CDR1 and CDR2 from the germline V gene are MNHNS and SASEGT. The CDR3 region has the DNA TGTGCCAGCAATCCCGGGGGGTCCGCCGTTTACGAGCAGTTCTTC. Translation: CASNPGGSAVYEQFF.

The chain links TRBV4-2 to TRBJ1-4; D is unresolved. CDR1 and CDR2 from the germline V gene are LGHNA and YNFKEQ. The CDR3 is 13 residues long. V dropped 0 bases and J dropped 5 bases, with 4 bases sitting between them. Here the CDR3 DNA reads TGTGCCAGCAGCCAAGAGTTGAATGAAAAACTGTTTTTT. This sequence encodes CASSQELNEKLFF.

A few counts support this clonotype. CDR3 region: CASSLSDRVNYGYTF. CDR3 nucleotide sequence: TGTGCCAGCAGCTTATCGGACAGGGTTAACTATGGCTACACCTTC. V gene TRBV7-2 combines with J gene TRBJ1-2; 8 bases are shared with TRBD1. CDR3 length equals 15 residues. CDR1 and CDR2 from the germline V gene are SGHTA and FQGNSA. Losses at the gene ends were 2 bases for V and 1 base for J; bases not matched to a gene: 3.

CDR3 region: CASSLVRGQRNQPQHF. In DNA, the CDR3 is TGTGCCAGCAGCTTGGTTAGAGGGCAGCGCAATCAGCCCCAGCATTTT. The chain couples TRBV5-8 to TRBJ1-5; D unresolved. Trimming removed 0 bases from V and 2 bases from J, with 12 bases in between. Per germline, CDR1 SGHTS and CDR2 YDEGEE. This CDR3 region has 16 residues. The full variable domain, completed using reference TRBV5-8 and TRBJ1-5, is EAGVTQSPTHLIKTRGQQATLRCSPISGHTSVYWYQQALGLGLQFLLWYDEGEERNRGNFPPRFSGRQFPNYSSELNVNALELEDSALYLCASSLVRGQRNQPQHFGDGTRLSIL.

In this sample, this clonotype turned up a few times. This rearrangement joins TRBV6-1 to TRBJ1-2, with TRBD1 identical over 8 bases. The CDR3 has 15 residues. Germline V gene lookup returns CDR1 MNHNS and CDR2 SASEGT. The V segment lost 5 bases and the J segment 7 bases; nucleotides outside the gene matches: 12. CDR3 in DNA: TGTGCCAGCAGTAATACAGGGGGGGGCGCCACTGGCTACACCTTC. Its protein product is CASSNTGGGATGYTF.

The gene calls are TRBV30 and TRBJ2-1; D gene uncertain. This CDR3 region has 10 residues. V lost 6 bases and J 4 bases, leaving 4 bases between the germline ends. Germline lookup yields CDR1 GTSNPN and CDR2 SVGIG (reference sequence). The CDR3 reads CACEYNEQFF. CDR3 sequence (DNA): TGTGCCTGTGAGTACAATGAGCAGTTCTTC.

This clonotype occurred many times. The chain couples TRBV28 to TRBJ1-5; D is possibly TRBD1 (6 bases). Trimming took 2 bases from V and 0 from J, leaving 11 bases between them. The CDR3 consists of 16 residues. Germline-derived CDR1 and CDR2 are MDHEN and SYDVKM. CDR3 bases: TGTGCCAGCAGTTTAATACCAGGGGATAGCAATCAGCCCCAGCATTTT. Protein: CASSLIPGDSNQPQHF.

This clonotype was detected ten times or more. The chain has TRBV6-5 and TRBJ2-5, with D perhaps given as TRBD1 or TRBD2 (5 bases each). This CDR3 is built from 15 residues. The V gene lost 0 bases and the J gene lost 4 bases, with 12 bases spanning the gap. CDR1 is MNHEY, CDR2 SVGAGI, per germline. The CDR3 DNA reads TGTGCCAGCAGTTACTCGCAGGGACGACGAGAGACCCAGTACTTC. Translating gives CASSYSQGRRETQYF.

Ten or more counts support this clonotype. The chain has TRBV20-1 and TRBJ2-7; 8 positions match TRBD2. The V segment lost 0 bases and the J segment 0 bases; nucleotides outside the gene matches: 13. Per the germline V gene, CDR1 is DFQATT and CDR2 is SNEGSKA (reference sequence). The CDR3 extends over 18 amino acids. CDR3 bases: TGCAGTGCTAGAGACCGCATAACTAGCGGCCTAAGCTCCTACGAGCAGTACTTC. Residues: CSARDRITSGLSSYEQYF.

At least ten counts were recorded for this clonotype. The chain combines TRBV10-3 with TRBJ2-1, with D tentatively TRBD1 (6 bases). Germline V CDR1 and CDR2: ENHRY, SYGVKD. Trimming pared 3 bases from V and 3 bases from J, leaving 21 bases between. The CDR3 length is 18 residues. The CDR3 sequence: CAISEPGTSSPLYNEQFF. CDR3 bases: TGTGCCATCAGTGAACCCGGGACAAGTAGCCCCCTCTACAATGAGCAGTTCTTC.

Turning to this clonotype: A read error may explain this, as a much larger clone is one base away. The chain couples TRBV19 to TRBJ2-1, with a possible D match to TRBD2 (5 bases). Per germline, CDR1 LNHDA and CDR2 SQIVND (reference sequence). There are 15 residues in the CDR3. Trimming shortened V by 3 bases and J by 6 bases, and 15 bases separated the two germline ends. CDR3 sequence (DNA): TGTGCCAGTAGTATCTTAGTGGGAGCGGCCAATGAGCAGTTCTTC. It yields the protein CASSILVGAANEQFF.

J is TRBJ2-1 and V is TRBV6-2 or TRBV6-3; 9 bases align to TRBD2. V gave up 0 bases and J gave up 1 base; unmatched junction bases: 4. Germline assignment: CDR1 MNHEY and CDR2 SVGEGT. The CDR3 contains 17 residues. The CDR3 region has the DNA TGTGCCAGCAGTTACTCGCTAGCGGGACCGTCCTACAATGAGCAGTTCTTC. Translating gives CASSYSLAGPSYNEQFF.

This clonotype was found many times. The genes are TRBV7-3 and TRBJ1-2; D is perhaps TRBD1 (6 bases). V shed 0 bases and J shed 7 bases, with 15 bases lying between them. This CDR3 is 15 amino acids long. From germline, CDR1 is SGHTA and CDR2 FQGTGA. DNA for the CDR3: TGTGCCAGCAGCTTAACAGGGGGTACTATGAGTGGCTACACCTTC. Translation: CASSLTGGTMSGYTF.

This clonotype was detected many times. The chain recombines TRBV24-1 with TRBJ2-3; D gene unclear. V lost 4 bases and J 5 bases, leaving 15 bases between the germline ends. The CDR3 sequence is 15 residues long. Germline V gene data show CDR1 as KGHDR and CDR2 as SFDVKD. CDR3 DNA: TGTGCCACCAGTGACCACCGGGCCAAGAAAGATACGCAGTATTTT. This codes for CATSDHRAKKDTQYF.

This clonotype has a count of ten or more. The J gene is TRBJ2-3, the V gene TRBV6-2 or TRBV6-3; 11 bases fit TRBD2. CDR1 and CDR2 from the germline V gene are MNHEY and SVGEGT. CDR3 length: 17 residues. The ends lost 4 bases at V and 5 bases at J; junction bases unmatched: 11. CDR3 amino acids: CASSSPNPSGRKDTQYF. The CDR3 bases are TGTGCCAGCAGTTCCCCGAATCCTAGCGGGAGGAAAGATACGCAGTATTTT.

J is TRBJ2-3 and V is TRBV7-9, with TRBD2 matching 15 bases. Unmatched junction bases numbered 4, after V lost 6 bases and J lost 6 bases. CDR1 and CDR2 (germline): SEHNR, FQNEAQ (reference sequence). The CDR3 covers 15 residues. The CDR3 loop is CASRPGTSGGDTQYF. The CDR3 DNA sequence: TGTGCCAGCAGGCCCGGGACTAGCGGGGGGGATACGCAGTATTTT.

In its sample, this clonotype was seen a few times. The chain employs TRBV4-1 and TRBJ1-1, with D tentatively TRBD1 (5 bases). The CDR3 is 14 amino acids. Germline loops: CDR1 MGHRA, CDR2 YSYEKL. Trimming removed 0 bases from V and 7 bases from J, with 12 bases in between. DNA for the CDR3: TGCGCCAGCAGCCAAGATCCAGGGTATAGTGAAGCTTTCTTT. This translates into CASSQDPGYSEAFF.

This clonotype came up many times. V and J are TRBV12-3 or TRBV12-4 and TRBJ2-3, with a weak D call TRBD2 (5 bases). The V gene lost 6 bases and the J gene lost 1 base, with 8 bases spanning the gap. There are 13 residues in the CDR3. Written as DNA, the CDR3 is TGTGCCAGCAGATGGACTCGCACAGATACGCAGTATTTT. Its protein product is CASRWTRTDTQYF.

The CDR3 is CASSRVGEGEQFF. The DNA of the CDR3 is TGTGCCAGCAGCCGGGTGGGGGAAGGGGAGCAGTTCTTC. The chain joins TRBV7-3 to TRBJ2-1, with D perhaps matching TRBD1 or TRBD2 (5 bases each). Germline V gives CDR1 SGHTA, CDR2 FQGTGA. Trimming removed 5 bases from V and 10 bases from J, with 15 bases in between. The CDR3 spans 13 residues.

This clonotype was found many times. V gene TRBV19 combines with J gene TRBJ2-1, with 7 bases fitting TRBD2. Germline CDR1 LNHDA, CDR2 SQIVND (reference sequence). With 1 base clipped from V and 6 bases from J, the junction kept 0 bases outside the gene matches. This CDR3 has 13 residues. CDR3 coding DNA: TGTGCCAGTAGTATAGCTAGCGGCAATGAGCAGTTCTTC. As protein: CASSIASGNEQFF. Full variable domain (rest looked up from reference TRBV19 and TRBJ2-1): DGGITQSPKYLFRKEGQNVTLSCEQNLNHDAMYWYRQDPGQGLRLIYYSQIVNDFQKGDIAEGYSVSREKKESFPLTVTSAQKNPTAFYLCASSIASGNEQFFGPGTRLTVL.